This is a list of T cell receptor beta chains from one sample in a study of beta chain features in type 1 diabetes. The protocol was immunoSEQ multiplex PCR, while the TCRdb copy is restricted to in-frame clones and leaves out a portion. The sample has over 200,000 clones, roughly 10% seen once. The sample comprised naive CD4+ T cells from blood. These receptors came from a man aged 30 to 39 with type 1 diabetes. The CDR3 runs from the conserved cysteine through the conserved F or W. The order of the fields is clone size, D gene, V gene, J gene, CDR3 DNA, CDR3 protein. A D gene is named only where the DNA matches it firmly. A clone size is listed for some rows: how often the clone was seen (once, few, many), or a class if it is expanded.

clone_size: few; d_call: -; v_call: TRBV28; j_call: TRBJ2-6; cdr3_nt: TGTGCCAGCAGATCCTACAGGGCTGGGGCCAACGTCCTGACTTTC; cdr3_aa: CASRSYRAGANVLTF
clone_size: -; d_call: -; v_call: TRBV1; j_call: TRBJ1-6; cdr3_nt: TGCACCAGCAGCCATCAATTCCCACCCCTCCACTTT; cdr3_aa: CTSSHQFPPLHF
clone_size: few; d_call: -; v_call: TRBV9; j_call: TRBJ1-6; cdr3_nt: TGTGCCAGCAGCGTACAGACAGGATTAGGTTCACCCCTCCACTTT; cdr3_aa: CASSVQTGLGSPLHF
clone_size: -; d_call: TRBD1; v_call: TRBV13; j_call: TRBJ2-3; cdr3_nt: TGTGCCAGCAGCTCGGACAGGGGCGCGTATTTT; cdr3_aa: CASSSDRGAYF
clone_size: -; d_call: -; v_call: TRBV5-4; j_call: TRBJ2-5; cdr3_nt: TGTGCCAGCAGCCGCGACAGCGCGAGCGAGACCCAGTACTTC; cdr3_aa: CASSRDSASETQYF
clone_size: few; d_call: TRBD1; v_call: TRBV28; j_call: TRBJ1-3; cdr3_nt: TGTGCCACTGGGACAGGCTCTGGAAACACCATATATTTT; cdr3_aa: CATGTGSGNTIYF
clone_size: -; d_call: TRBD2; v_call: TRBV18; j_call: TRBJ2-1; cdr3_nt: TGTGCCAGCTCACCACCGCCGGGACTAGCGGATTACAATGAGCAGTTCTTC; cdr3_aa: CASSPPPGLADYNEQFF
clone_size: -; d_call: TRBD1; v_call: TRBV5-1; j_call: TRBJ1-5; cdr3_nt: TGCGCCAGCAGTTTAACAGGGGGACGGGGTCAGCCCCAGCATTTT; cdr3_aa: CASSLTGGRGQPQHF
clone_size: few; d_call: -; v_call: TRBV6-5; j_call: TRBJ1-2; cdr3_nt: TGTGCCACCGGGTCTGCTGACTATGGCTACACCTTC; cdr3_aa: CATGSADYGYTF
clone_size: few; d_call: -; v_call: TRBV29-1; j_call: TRBJ1-1; cdr3_nt: TGCAGCGTACAGGGAGATCCCACTGAAGCTTTCTTT; cdr3_aa: CSVQGDPTEAFF
clone_size: few; d_call: TRBD1; v_call: TRBV25-1; j_call: TRBJ2-5; cdr3_nt: TGTGCCAGCAGTGAATACCCGACAGGGGGTCTTGGGGAGACCCAGTACTTC; cdr3_aa: CASSEYPTGGLGETQYF
clone_size: -; d_call: -; v_call: TRBV7-3; j_call: TRBJ2-1; cdr3_nt: TGTGCCAGCAGCTCTATAGGGGCCCTCTCCAATGAGCAGTTCTTC; cdr3_aa: CASSSIGALSNEQFF
clone_size: -; d_call: -; v_call: TRBV6-6; j_call: TRBJ1-6; cdr3_nt: TGTGCCAGCCAACTGGGCCGTAATTCACCCCTCCACTTT; cdr3_aa: CASQLGRNSPLHF
clone_size: few; d_call: -; v_call: TRBV29-1; j_call: TRBJ1-3; cdr3_nt: TGCAGCGTTGAGATTTCGGCTGGAAACACCATATATTTT; cdr3_aa: CSVEISAGNTIYF
clone_size: -; d_call: -; v_call: TRBV18; j_call: TRBJ2-3; cdr3_nt: TGTGCCAGCTCACCACCTGCGGGGGCCGATACGCAGTATTTT; cdr3_aa: CASSPPAGADTQYF
clone_size: -; d_call: -; v_call: TRBV7-6; j_call: TRBJ2-3; cdr3_nt: TGTGCCAGCAGCTTACGGGGGATCACAGATACGCAGTATTTT; cdr3_aa: CASSLRGITDTQYF
clone_size: -; d_call: -; v_call: TRBV14; j_call: TRBJ1-1; cdr3_nt: TGTGCCAGCAGCCCCCAGGCAGGGGAAGCTTTCTTT; cdr3_aa: CASSPQAGEAFF
clone_size: few; d_call: -; v_call: TRBV7-9; j_call: TRBJ1-5; cdr3_nt: TGTGCCAGCAGCTTAGAGGTCGGGCAGCCCCAGCATTTT; cdr3_aa: CASSLEVGQPQHF
clone_size: -; d_call: -; v_call: TRBV2; j_call: TRBJ1-3; cdr3_nt: TGTGCCAGCAGTGTCAGTGGAAACACCATATATTTT; cdr3_aa: CASSVSGNTIYF
clone_size: -; d_call: TRBD1; v_call: TRBV19; j_call: TRBJ1-6; cdr3_nt: TGTGCCAGTAAGGTCCAGGGGGACTCACCCCTCCACTTT; cdr3_aa: CASKVQGDSPLHF
clone_size: -; d_call: TRBD1; v_call: TRBV5-1; j_call: TRBJ2-3; cdr3_nt: TGCGCCAGCAGCTTTAGGGGGCCGATAGATACGCAGTATTTT; cdr3_aa: CASSFRGPIDTQYF
clone_size: -; d_call: -; v_call: TRBV7-2; j_call: TRBJ2-1; cdr3_nt: TGTGCCAGCGGGGGGGGCCCGAACAATGAGCAGTTCTTC; cdr3_aa: CASGGGPNNEQFF
clone_size: few; d_call: TRBD1; v_call: TRBV5-1; j_call: TRBJ2-7; cdr3_nt: TGCGCCAGCAGCTCCGGGACAGGGGAGTACGAGCAGTACTTC; cdr3_aa: CASSSGTGEYEQYF
clone_size: -; d_call: -; v_call: TRBV11-1; j_call: TRBJ1-1; cdr3_nt: TGTGCCAGCAGCCTCACGGGGAACACTGAAGCTTTCTTT; cdr3_aa: CASSLTGNTEAFF
clone_size: -; d_call: -; v_call: TRBV19; j_call: TRBJ1-5; cdr3_nt: TGTGCCAGTAGTACCCTTCCCACAGGGCCGGGCAATCAGCCCCAGCATTTT; cdr3_aa: CASSTLPTGPGNQPQHF
clone_size: few; d_call: -; v_call: TRBV4-1; j_call: TRBJ2-2; cdr3_nt: TGCGCCAGCAGCCAAGAAAAATATGCTAGTCCACTAAAGACCGGGGAGCTGTTTTTT; cdr3_aa: CASSQEKYASPLKTGELFF
clone_size: -; d_call: TRBD1; v_call: TRBV5-1; j_call: TRBJ1-4; cdr3_nt: TGCGCCAGCAGCCGCGGACAGGGGGATGAAAAACTGTTTTTT; cdr3_aa: CASSRGQGDEKLFF
clone_size: few; d_call: -; v_call: TRBV11-1; j_call: TRBJ2-5; cdr3_nt: TGTGCCAGCAGCTTATTATCCGGGATCGCGGGAGAGACCCAGTACTTC; cdr3_aa: CASSLLSGIAGETQYF
clone_size: few; d_call: -; v_call: TRBV7-7; j_call: TRBJ2-2; cdr3_nt: TGTGCTAGCAGCCCCCCCGGGAACACCGGGGAGCTGTTTTTT; cdr3_aa: CASSPPGNTGELFF
clone_size: few; d_call: -; v_call: TRBV7-2; j_call: TRBJ2-6; cdr3_nt: TGTGCCAGCAGCCAACAGGGAAGGCGAGCCAACGTCCTGACTTTC; cdr3_aa: CASSQQGRRANVLTF
clone_size: -; d_call: -; v_call: TRBV29-1; j_call: TRBJ2-3; cdr3_nt: TGCAGCGCCGAGTCTCAGGGGAGCACAGATACGCAGTATTTT; cdr3_aa: CSAESQGSTDTQYF
clone_size: -; d_call: TRBD1; v_call: TRBV6-5; j_call: TRBJ2-7; cdr3_nt: TGTGCCAGCAGTCCGTCCGGGACAGGGAGGGAGCAGTACTTC; cdr3_aa: CASSPSGTGREQYF
clone_size: few; d_call: TRBD1; v_call: TRBV4-1; j_call: TRBJ1-1; cdr3_nt: TGCGCCAGCAGCCCCGGCCAGGGGGCGAACACTGAAGCTTTCTTT; cdr3_aa: CASSPGQGANTEAFF
clone_size: -; d_call: -; v_call: TRBV10-3; j_call: TRBJ1-3; cdr3_nt: TGTGCCATCAGTGGAGACTCTGGAAACACCATATATTTT; cdr3_aa: CAISGDSGNTIYF
clone_size: -; d_call: TRBD2; v_call: TRBV18; j_call: TRBJ2-7; cdr3_nt: TGTGCCAGCTCATCGGGGACTAGCGGGGGCTACGAGCAGTACTTC; cdr3_aa: CASSSGTSGGYEQYF
clone_size: once; d_call: -; v_call: TRBV2; j_call: TRBJ1-6; cdr3_nt: TGTGCCAGCAGTGAGGAGGACGGGACATTTTCACCCCTCCACTTT; cdr3_aa: CASSEEDGTFSPLHF
clone_size: -; d_call: -; v_call: TRBV6-5; j_call: TRBJ2-3; cdr3_nt: TGTGCCAGCAGACTCTGGGGGCCTGGTGCAGATACGCAGTATTTT; cdr3_aa: CASRLWGPGADTQYF
clone_size: few; d_call: -; v_call: TRBV6-5; j_call: TRBJ2-3; cdr3_nt: TGTGCCAGCAGTCTATTAGCGGAGACAGATACGCAGTATTTT; cdr3_aa: CASSLLAETDTQYF
clone_size: few; d_call: -; v_call: TRBV15; j_call: TRBJ2-7; cdr3_nt: TGTGCCACCAGCATCGGCAGGTGGACCTACGAGCAGTACTTC; cdr3_aa: CATSIGRWTYEQYF
clone_size: few; d_call: TRBD1; v_call: TRBV18; j_call: TRBJ1-1; cdr3_nt: TGTGCCAGCTCGCCGGGACAGGGGATCACTGAAGCTTTCTTT; cdr3_aa: CASSPGQGITEAFF
clone_size: few; d_call: -; v_call: TRBV2; j_call: TRBJ1-1; cdr3_nt: TGTGCCCTCAAACGACAGACAAACACTGAAGCTTTCTTT; cdr3_aa: CALKRQTNTEAFF
clone_size: -; d_call: TRBD2; v_call: TRBV9; j_call: TRBJ2-7; cdr3_nt: TGTGCCAGCAGCGTAGTCGGGGAGGGCGAGCAGTACTTC; cdr3_aa: CASSVVGEGEQYF
clone_size: -; d_call: TRBD2; v_call: TRBV7-2; j_call: TRBJ2-3; cdr3_nt: TGTGCCAGTCAGCGGGGGTCCACAGATACGCAGTATTTT; cdr3_aa: CASQRGSTDTQYF
clone_size: few; d_call: -; v_call: TRBV9; j_call: TRBJ2-1; cdr3_nt: TGTGCCAGCAGCGTAGTAACAGGGACGTACAATGAGCAGTTCTTC; cdr3_aa: CASSVVTGTYNEQFF
clone_size: -; d_call: -; v_call: TRBV5-4; j_call: TRBJ1-1; cdr3_nt: TGTGCCAGCTGGGGAGGGGAAATATTTGAGGGGAACACTGAAGCTTTCTTT; cdr3_aa: CASWGGEIFEGNTEAFF
clone_size: few; d_call: -; v_call: TRBV4-1; j_call: TRBJ2-7; cdr3_nt: TGCGCCAGCAGCCAAGCGTCGGGCTACGAGCAGTACTTC; cdr3_aa: CASSQASGYEQYF
clone_size: few; d_call: -; v_call: TRBV2; j_call: TRBJ2-2; cdr3_nt: TGTGCCAGCACCCTAGGACTTACCGGGGAGCTGTTTTTT; cdr3_aa: CASTLGLTGELFF
clone_size: -; d_call: -; v_call: TRBV28; j_call: TRBJ1-4; cdr3_nt: TGTGCCAGTCGCTCTACTGTAAATGAAAAACTGTTTTTT; cdr3_aa: CASRSTVNEKLFF
clone_size: few; d_call: -; v_call: TRBV5-1; j_call: TRBJ2-5; cdr3_nt: TGCGCCAGCAGCTTTGGCGGGGCGCAAGAGACCCAGTACTTC; cdr3_aa: CASSFGGAQETQYF
clone_size: -; d_call: TRBD2; v_call: TRBV9; j_call: TRBJ2-5; cdr3_nt: TGTGCCAGCAGCGTTACCGGGACTAGCGGGGAAGTCCAGTACTTC; cdr3_aa: CASSVTGTSGEVQYF
clone_size: -; d_call: -; v_call: TRBV28; j_call: TRBJ1-2; cdr3_nt: TGTGCCAGCAGTTTATCCACACCGGGCTATGGCTACACCTTC; cdr3_aa: CASSLSTPGYGYTF
clone_size: -; d_call: -; v_call: TRBV5-1; j_call: TRBJ1-1; cdr3_nt: TGCGCCAGCAGCTTGGGGACAGCGAACACTGAAGCTTTCTTT; cdr3_aa: CASSLGTANTEAFF
clone_size: few; d_call: TRBD2; v_call: TRBV6-5; j_call: TRBJ2-7; cdr3_nt: TGTGCCAGCAGCCGACTAGCGGGGAACTACGAGCAGTACTTC; cdr3_aa: CASSRLAGNYEQYF